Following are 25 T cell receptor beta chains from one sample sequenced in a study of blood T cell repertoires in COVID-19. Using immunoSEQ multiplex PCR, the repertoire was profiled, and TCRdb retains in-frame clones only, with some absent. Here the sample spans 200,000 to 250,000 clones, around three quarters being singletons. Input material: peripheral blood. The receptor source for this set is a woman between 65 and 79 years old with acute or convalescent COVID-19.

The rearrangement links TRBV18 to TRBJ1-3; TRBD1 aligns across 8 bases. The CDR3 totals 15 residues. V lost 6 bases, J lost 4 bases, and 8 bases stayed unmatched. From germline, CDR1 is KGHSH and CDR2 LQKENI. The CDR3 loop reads CASSPDRVSGNTIYF. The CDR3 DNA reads TGTGCCAGCTCCCCGGACAGGGTGAGCGGAAACACCATATATTTT.

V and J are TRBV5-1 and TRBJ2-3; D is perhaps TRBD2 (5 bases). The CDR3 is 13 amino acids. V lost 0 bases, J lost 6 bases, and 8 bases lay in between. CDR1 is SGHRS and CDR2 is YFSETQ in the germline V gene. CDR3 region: CASSLGGSDTQYF. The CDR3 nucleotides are TGCGCCAGCAGCTTGGGAGGGTCCGATACGCAGTATTTT.

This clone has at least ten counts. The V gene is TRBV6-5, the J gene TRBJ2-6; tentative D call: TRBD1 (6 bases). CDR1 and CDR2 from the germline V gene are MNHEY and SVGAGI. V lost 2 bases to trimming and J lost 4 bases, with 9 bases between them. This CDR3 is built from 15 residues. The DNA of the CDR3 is TGTGCCAGCAGTTACCGTGGGACAGGGGCCAACGTCCTGACTTTC. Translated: CASSYRGTGANVLTF.

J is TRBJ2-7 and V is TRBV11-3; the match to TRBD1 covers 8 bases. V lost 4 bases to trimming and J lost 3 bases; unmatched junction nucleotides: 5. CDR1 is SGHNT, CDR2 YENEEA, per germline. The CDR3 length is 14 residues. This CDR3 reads CASSSTGGVYEQYF. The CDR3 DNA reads TGTGCCAGCAGCTCCACAGGGGGAGTCTACGAGCAGTACTTC.

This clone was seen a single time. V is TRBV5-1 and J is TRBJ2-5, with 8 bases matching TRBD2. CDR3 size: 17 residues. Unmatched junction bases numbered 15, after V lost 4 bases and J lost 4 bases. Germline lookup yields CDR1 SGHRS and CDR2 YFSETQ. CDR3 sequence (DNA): TGCGCCAGCAGCGGAGCGGGAGTTCCCGAGCTTGGAGAGACCCAGTACTTC. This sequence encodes CASSGAGVPELGETQYF.

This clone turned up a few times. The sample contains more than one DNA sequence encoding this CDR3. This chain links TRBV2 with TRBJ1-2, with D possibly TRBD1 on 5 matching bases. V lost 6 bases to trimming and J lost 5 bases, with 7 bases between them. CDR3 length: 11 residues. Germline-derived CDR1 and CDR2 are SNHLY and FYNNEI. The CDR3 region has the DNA TGTGCCAGCAGGCAGGGTTATGGCTACACCTTC. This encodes CASRQGYGYTF. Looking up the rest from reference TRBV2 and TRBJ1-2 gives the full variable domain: EPEVTQTPSHQVTQMGQEVILRCVPISNHLYFYWYRQILGQKVEFLVSFYNNEISEKSEIFDDQFSVERPDGSNFTLKIRSTKLEDSAMYFCASRQGYGYTFGSGTRLTVV.

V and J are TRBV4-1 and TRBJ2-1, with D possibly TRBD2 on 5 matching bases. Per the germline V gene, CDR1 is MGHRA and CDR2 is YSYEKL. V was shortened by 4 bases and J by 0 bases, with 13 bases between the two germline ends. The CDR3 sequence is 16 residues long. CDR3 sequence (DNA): TGCGCCAGCAGCCGTAGCGTACCGAGCTCCTACAATGAGCAGTTCTTC. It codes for CASSRSVPSSYNEQFF.

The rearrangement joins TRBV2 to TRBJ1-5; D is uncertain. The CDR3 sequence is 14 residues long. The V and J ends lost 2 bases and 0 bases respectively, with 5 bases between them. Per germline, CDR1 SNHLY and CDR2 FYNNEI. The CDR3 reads CASSEMYSNQPQHF. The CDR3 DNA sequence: TGTGCCAGCAGTGAAATGTATAGCAATCAGCCCCAGCATTTT.

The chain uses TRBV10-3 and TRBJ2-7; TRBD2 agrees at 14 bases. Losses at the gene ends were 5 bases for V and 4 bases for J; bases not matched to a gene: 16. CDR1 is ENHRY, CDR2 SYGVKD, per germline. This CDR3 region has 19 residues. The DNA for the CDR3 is TGTGCCATCAGTACGGGGACTAGCGGGAGTTACGGGTCCTGGTACGAGCAGTACTTC. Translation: CAISTGTSGSYGSWYEQYF.

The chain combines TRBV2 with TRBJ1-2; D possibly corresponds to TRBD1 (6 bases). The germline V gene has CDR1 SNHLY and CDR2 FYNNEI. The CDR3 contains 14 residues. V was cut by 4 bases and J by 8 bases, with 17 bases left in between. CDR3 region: CASSGQGAGDGYTF. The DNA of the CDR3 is TGTGCCAGCAGTGGCCAAGGGGCAGGGGACGGCTACACCTTC. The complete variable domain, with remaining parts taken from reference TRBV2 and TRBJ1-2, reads EPEVTQTPSHQVTQMGQEVILRCVPISNHLYFYWYRQILGQKVEFLVSFYNNEISEKSEIFDDQFSVERPDGSNFTLKIRSTKLEDSAMYFCASSGQGAGDGYTFGSGTRLTVV.

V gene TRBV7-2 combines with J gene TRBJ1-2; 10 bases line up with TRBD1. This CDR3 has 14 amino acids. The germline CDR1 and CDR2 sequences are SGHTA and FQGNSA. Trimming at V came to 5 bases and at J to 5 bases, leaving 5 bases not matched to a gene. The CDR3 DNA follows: TGTGCCAGCAGCCTTCGGGACAGGGGATATGGCTACACCTTC. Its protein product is CASSLRDRGYGYTF.

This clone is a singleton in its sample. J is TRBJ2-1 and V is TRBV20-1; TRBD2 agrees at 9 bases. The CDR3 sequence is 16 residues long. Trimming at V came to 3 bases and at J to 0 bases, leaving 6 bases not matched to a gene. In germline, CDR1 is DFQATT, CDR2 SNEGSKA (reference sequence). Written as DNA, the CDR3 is TGCAGTGCTAGTTGGACTAGCGATAGCTCCTACAATGAGCAGTTCTTC. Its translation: CSASWTSDSSYNEQFF.

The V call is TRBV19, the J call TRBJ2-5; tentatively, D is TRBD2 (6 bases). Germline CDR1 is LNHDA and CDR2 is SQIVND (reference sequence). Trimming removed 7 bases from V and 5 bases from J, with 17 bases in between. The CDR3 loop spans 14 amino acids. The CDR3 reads CASTATSKRETQYF. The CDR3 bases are TGTGCCAGTACCGCTACTAGCAAGCGGGAGACCCAGTACTTC.

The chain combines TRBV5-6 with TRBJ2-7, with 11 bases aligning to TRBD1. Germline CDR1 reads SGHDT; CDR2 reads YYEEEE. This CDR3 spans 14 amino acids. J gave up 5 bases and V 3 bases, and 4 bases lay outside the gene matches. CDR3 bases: TGTGCCAGCAGCTGGGACAGGGGGTCCAACGAGCAGTACTTC. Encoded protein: CASSWDRGSNEQYF.

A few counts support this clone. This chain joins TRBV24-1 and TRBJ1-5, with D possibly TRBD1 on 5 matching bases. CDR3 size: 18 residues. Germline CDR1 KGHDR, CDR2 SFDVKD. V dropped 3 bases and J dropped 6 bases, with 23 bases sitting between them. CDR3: CATSDPSSQGGFGQPQHF. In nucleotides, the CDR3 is TGTGCCACCAGTGATCCAAGCTCCCAGGGTGGGTTCGGTCAGCCCCAGCATTTT.

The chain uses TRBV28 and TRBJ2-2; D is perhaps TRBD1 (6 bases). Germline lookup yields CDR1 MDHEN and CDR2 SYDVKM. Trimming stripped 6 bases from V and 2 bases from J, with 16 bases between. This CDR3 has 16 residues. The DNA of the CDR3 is TGTGCCAGCAGGGGCTCCGGGACACCCAACACCGGGGAGCTGTTTTTT. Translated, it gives CASRGSGTPNTGELFF.

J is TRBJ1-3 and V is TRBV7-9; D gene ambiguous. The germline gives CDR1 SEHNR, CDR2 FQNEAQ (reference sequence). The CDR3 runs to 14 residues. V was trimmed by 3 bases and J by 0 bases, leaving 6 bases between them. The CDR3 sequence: CASSFGGSGNTIYF. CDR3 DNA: TGTGCCAGCAGCTTTGGCGGCTCTGGAAACACCATATATTTT. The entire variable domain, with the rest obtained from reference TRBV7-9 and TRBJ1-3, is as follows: DTGVSQNPRHKITKRGQNVTFRCDPISEHNRLYWYRQTLGQGPEFLTYFQNEAQLEKSRLLSDRFSAERPKGSFSTLEIQRTEQGDSAMYLCASSFGGSGNTIYFGEGSWLTVV.

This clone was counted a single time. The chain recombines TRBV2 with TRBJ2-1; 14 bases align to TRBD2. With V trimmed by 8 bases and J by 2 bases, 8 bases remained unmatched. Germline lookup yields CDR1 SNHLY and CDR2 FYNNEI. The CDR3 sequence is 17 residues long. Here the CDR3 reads CASRGLAGDNAYNEQFF. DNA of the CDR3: TGTGCCAGCCGGGGACTAGCGGGAGACAACGCCTACAATGAGCAGTTCTTC.

CDR3 region: CASRRTGGRAEAFF. The CDR3 DNA reads as TGTGCCAGCAGACGAACAGGGGGCCGGGCTGAAGCTTTCTTT. The chain carries TRBV6-5 and TRBJ1-1; 9 nucleotides align to TRBD1. The CDR3 has 14 residues. Germline loops: CDR1 MNHEY, CDR2 SVGAGI. J was trimmed by 6 bases and V by 6 bases; bases with no gene match: 8.

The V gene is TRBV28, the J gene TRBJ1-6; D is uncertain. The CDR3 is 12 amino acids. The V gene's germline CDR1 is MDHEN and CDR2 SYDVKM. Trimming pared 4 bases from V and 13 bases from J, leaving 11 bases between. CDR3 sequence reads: CASSSVLEPLHF. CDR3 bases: TGTGCCAGCAGTTCAGTACTAGAGCCCCTCCACTTT. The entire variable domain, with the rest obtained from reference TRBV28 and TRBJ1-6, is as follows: DVKVTQSSRYLVKRTGEKVFLECVQDMDHENMFWYRQDPGLGLRLIYFSYDVKMKEKGDIPEGYSVSREKKERFSLILESASTNQTSMYLCASSSVLEPLHFGNGTRLTVT.

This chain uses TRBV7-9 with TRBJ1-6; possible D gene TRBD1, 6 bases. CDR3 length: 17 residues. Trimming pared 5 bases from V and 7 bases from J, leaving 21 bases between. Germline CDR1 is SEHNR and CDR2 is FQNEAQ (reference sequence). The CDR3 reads CASSIVYGDIGNSPLHF. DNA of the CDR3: TGTGCCAGCAGCATAGTGTATGGGGACATAGGAAATTCACCCCTCCACTTT.

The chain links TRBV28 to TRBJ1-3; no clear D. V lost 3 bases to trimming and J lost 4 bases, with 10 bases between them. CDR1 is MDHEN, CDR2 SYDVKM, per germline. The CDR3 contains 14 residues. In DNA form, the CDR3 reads TGTGCCAGCAGTTTCGGAGGTCCGGGAAACACCATATATTTT. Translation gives CASSFGGPGNTIYF.

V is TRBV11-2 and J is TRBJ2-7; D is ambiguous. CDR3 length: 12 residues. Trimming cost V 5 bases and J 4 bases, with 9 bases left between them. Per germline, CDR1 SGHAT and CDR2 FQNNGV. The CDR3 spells CASSVTEYEQYF. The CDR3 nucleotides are TGTGCCAGCAGCGTAACAGAGTACGAGCAGTACTTC.

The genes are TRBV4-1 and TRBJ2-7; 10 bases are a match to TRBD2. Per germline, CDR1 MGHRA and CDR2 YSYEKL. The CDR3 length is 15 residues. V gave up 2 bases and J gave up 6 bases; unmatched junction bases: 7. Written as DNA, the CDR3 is TGCGCCAGCAGCCAACTGACTAGCGGGTTTCTCGAGCAGTACTTC. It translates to CASSQLTSGFLEQYF.

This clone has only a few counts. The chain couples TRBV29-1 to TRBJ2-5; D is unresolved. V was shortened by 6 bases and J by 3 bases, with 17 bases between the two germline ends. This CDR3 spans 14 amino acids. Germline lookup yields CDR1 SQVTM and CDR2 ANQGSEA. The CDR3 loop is CSVHTLASKETQYF. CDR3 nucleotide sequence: TGCAGCGTGCACACATTAGCTTCGAAAGAGACCCAGTACTTC.